Below are 2 T cell receptor beta chains sequenced from a single sample in a study of memory CD4+ T cells and cytomegalovirus serostatus (dated by TCRdb to 2018 to 2020). Single viable CD3+CD4+CD8-CD45RO+ cells were sorted as memory CD4+ T cells on a FACSAria II. Library generation was performed with the immunoSEQ multiplex PCR assay. Here the immuneACCESS table is served through TCRdb, limited to in-frame sequences with V and J called. Missing clones are a known gap in these copies; in checked studies unresolved V genes cover under half, and the rest lacks a known reason. The table for this sample lists over 65,000 clones; about 73% of them were counted only once. Of the sample, roughly 2.6% falls within the top ten clones. Sequenced: memory CD4+ T cells from blood. These receptor sequences come from an adult in good health and CMV-seropositive.

The chain is built from TRBV5-1 and TRBJ2-5; D is perhaps TRBD2 (6 bases). Germline V gene lookup returns CDR1 SGHRS and CDR2 YFSETQ. The CDR3 is 15 amino acids. V was pared by 3 bases and J by 7 bases, with 19 bases between. The CDR3 nucleotides read TGCGCCAGCAGCTCGCGGGACTCAAGTCTAGGGACCCAGTACTTC. This sequence encodes CASSSRDSSLGTQYF.

The rearrangement joins TRBV2 to TRBJ1-1; the D is unclear. The CDR3 is 14 amino acids. The V end was cut by 10 bases, the J end by 0 bases, with 15 bases between. Germline-derived CDR1 and CDR2 are SNHLY and FYNNEI. The CDR3 bases are TGTGCCACTAGGAGACGAGGTCTGAACACTGAAGCTTTCTTT. It specifies CATRRRGLNTEAFF.